One and the same sample provided the 27 T cell receptor beta chains below, sequenced in a study of tumor-infiltrating lymphocytes in primary liver carcinoma. Total RNA and DNA came together from roughly 20-30 mg of bulk tissue without cell sorting. A primer matching the constant region was used to make TCR beta cDNA from approximately 500 ng of total RNA. Researchers made the TCR beta libraries by running three nested multiplex PCR rounds with slightly modified ARM-PCR. Amplification in the first two PCR rounds was performed using TRBV1-TRBV30 forward primers and a C-beta reverse primer for approximately 10 cycles each. TCRdb re-derived calls from the multiplex PCR reads in MiXCR, one entry per CDR3 protein. The data hold approximately 92,000 distinct CDR3 sequences, with about 70% observed a single time. The sequenced sample consisted of tumor-adjacent normal liver tissue. Receptors were obtained from a middle-aged man with primary liver carcinoma and hepatitis B virus infection.

There are many counts of this clonotype. The rearrangement uses TRBV6-1 and TRBJ1-1; perhaps TRBD1 as D (6 bases). CDR1 MNHNS and CDR2 SASEGT come from the germline V gene. Between the trimmed V and J ends, which lost 6 bases and 5 bases, there was a span of 19 bases. CDR3 length: 15 amino acids. The CDR3 DNA reads TGTGCCAGCAGCGTTCAACAGGGTCGGAGTACTGAAGCTTTCTTT. Protein sequence: CASSVQQGRSTEAFF.

This clonotype has only one observation. This is likely a read error, given that the CDR3 carries no conserved phenylalanine or tryptophan at its end. The DNA is omitted, as the CDR3 cannot be located on it reliably, and the CDR3 follows TCRdb's listing. The chain carries TRBV29-1 and TRBJ1-1. A total of 13 residues make up the CDR3, ends included. Germline CDR1 SQVTM, CDR2 ANQGSEA. CDR3 loop: CSAAAGMNTEAFL.

Turning to this clonotype: The CDR3 does not close with the conserved phenylalanine or tryptophan, likely indicating a read error. CDR3 residues: CASSSEGDNQPQHC. The CDR3 DNA reads TGTGCCAGCAGTTCCGAGGGGGATAATCAGCCCCAGCATTGT. The chain recombines TRBV28 with TRBJ1-5, with D possibly matching TRBD1 (6 bases). The length of the CDR3 is 14 residues. Germline CDR1 is MDHEN and CDR2 is SYDVKM. The germline V and J ends were trimmed by 4 bases and 4 bases, with 11 bases remaining between them.

A note on this clonotype: This could be a read error, since a much larger clone is one nucleotide away. CDR3 in DNA: TGTGCCAGCACCGACGGGAGGGCCGGTATCGAGCACTACTTC. Translated: CASTDGRAGIEHYF. V is TRBV5-4 and J is TRBJ2-7; 8 bases align to TRBD2. Looked up from germline, CDR1 is SGHNT and CDR2 is YYREEE (reference sequence). The CDR3 totals 14 residues.

By sample fraction, this clonotype is medium-sized. This sequence joins TRBV5-4 and TRBJ2-5, with a weak D call TRBD1 (7 bases). The germline gives CDR1 SGHNT, CDR2 YYREEE (reference sequence). The CDR3 sequence is 14 residues long. Trimming cost V 4 bases and J 5 bases, with 15 bases left between them. The CDR3: CASSGGTEWETQYF. The CDR3, as DNA: TGTGCCAGCAGCGGGGGGACAGAATGGGAGACCCAGTACTTC.

As for this clonotype: It may be a read error: a sequence one base away is much more abundant. The rearrangement links TRBV6-1 to TRBJ2-1, with 8 bases aligning to TRBD2. The CDR3 has 14 amino acids. Germline-derived CDR1 and CDR2 are MNHNS and SASEGT. V gave up 4 bases and J gave up 9 bases; unmatched junction bases: 8. The CDR3: CASSGRGGRGEQFF. In nucleotides, the CDR3 is TGTGCCAGCAGTGGACGGGGGGGCCGGGGTGAGCAGTTCTTC.

As for this clonotype: Since no conserved phenylalanine or tryptophan closes the CDR3, a read error is the likely cause. This sequence joins TRBV5-5 and TRBJ1-1; the D is unclear. CDR1 is SGHKS, CDR2 YYEKEE, per germline (reference sequence). The CDR3 runs 13 residues. As DNA, the CDR3 is TGTGCCAGGAGCTTGGGCAGAAACACTGAAGCTTTCTAT. The encoded protein is CARSLGRNTEAFY.

CDR3 region: CSVDGQGASEAFF. The CDR3 bases are TGCAGCGTTGACGGTCAAGGGGCCTCTGAAGCTTTCTTT. This chain connects TRBV29-1 to TRBJ1-1, with a tentative D call TRBD1 (5 bases). Deletions cut 3 bases from V and 6 bases from J, with 14 bases between. Germline V gene data show CDR1 as SQVTM and CDR2 as ANQGSEA. CDR3 length: 13 residues. Complete variable domain (other parts from reference TRBV29-1 and TRBJ1-1): SAVISQKPSRDICQRGTSLTIQCQVDSQVTMMFWYRQQPGQSLTLIATANQGSEATYESGFVIDKFPISRPNLTFSTLTVSNMSPEDSSIYLCSVDGQGASEAFFGQGTRLTVV.

With regard to this clonotype: Relative to the germline gene, one junction end is altered; a read error may explain this. This chain joins TRBV25-1 and TRBJ2-3, with 12 bases that match TRBD2. The CDR3 has 17 residues. Germline lookup yields CDR1 MGHDK and CDR2 SYGVNS. For the CDR3, the DNA is TGTGCCAGCAGTGATTCTCTAGCGGGAGGGCCCACAGATACGCAGTGTTTT. Amino acids: CASSDSLAGGPTDTQCF.

On this clonotype itself: This is likely a read error, given that the CDR3 carries no conserved phenylalanine or tryptophan at its end. It is unclear where the CDR3 begins or ends on the DNA, so no DNA is shown, and the CDR3 is as TCRdb lists it. This chain uses TRBV12-3 or TRBV12-4 with TRBJ1-6. The CDR3 contains 16 residues when both ends are counted. CDR3 loop: CASSFGRGAYNSPPHN.

Turning to this clonotype: A read error is possible here, since a much larger clone lies one base away. The chain has TRBV30 and TRBJ2-2; no reliable D call. Deletions cut 1 base from V and 1 base from J, with 7 bases between. The CDR3 runs to 14 residues. CDR1 is GTSNPN and CDR2 is SVGIG in the germline V gene (reference sequence). CDR3 loop: CAWSDQRNTGELFF. The CDR3 nucleotides are TGTGCCTGGAGTGATCAGAGGAACACCGGGGAGCTGTTTTTT.

On this clonotype: A single base separates this from a much larger clone, so it may be a read error. The V and J genes are TRBV14 and TRBJ2-1; 10 bases map to TRBD2. Germline V lookup: CDR1 SGHDN, CDR2 FVKESK. The CDR3 has 17 residues. After removal of 5 bases from V and 4 bases from J, the junction contained 11 bases not matched to a gene. Here the CDR3 reads CASSYPGGTSAYNEQFF. The DNA for the CDR3 is TGTGCCAGCAGCTATCCCGGTGGGACTAGCGCGTACAATGAGCAGTTCTTC.

About this clonotype itself: Here the CDR3 omits its conserved ending phenylalanine or tryptophan, so a read error is the likely source. The rearrangement links TRBV11-2 to TRBJ2-1, with D perhaps given as TRBD1 or TRBD2 (5 bases each). Germline V gene data show CDR1 as SGHAT and CDR2 as FQNNGV. This CDR3 is built from 13 residues. The CDR3 protein is CASSLGVGHEQFL. The DNA of the CDR3 is TGTGCCAGTAGCTTAGGCGTGGGACATGAGCAGTTCCTC.

In the case of this clonotype: A much larger clone lies one base from this, so it may be a read error. V usage is TRBV6-6 and J usage is TRBJ2-1, with 7 bases aligning to TRBD2. The length of the CDR3 is 16 residues. Germline V CDR1 and CDR2: MNHNY, SVGAGI (reference sequence). CDR3 sequence: CVSSTYQRGGLNEQFF. Written as DNA, the CDR3 is TGTGTCAGCAGTACCTATCAGCGGGGAGGATTGAATGAGCAGTTCTTC.

The chain carries TRBV4-1 and TRBJ1-5; D uncertain. CDR1 is MGHRA and CDR2 is YSYEKL in the germline V gene. CDR3 length equals 15 residues. V lost 4 bases and J 11 bases, leaving 21 bases between the germline ends. DNA for the CDR3: TGCGCCAGCAGCCGGGGAGGAATGGACGGCCAGTCCCAGCATTTT. Its translation is CASSRGGMDGQSQHF.

This clonotype was recorded at least ten times. V and J are TRBV6-1 and TRBJ1-3, with 9 bases aligning to TRBD1. The CDR3 sequence is 16 residues long. Trimming at V came to 7 bases and at J to 2 bases, leaving 9 bases not matched to a gene. Germline assignment: CDR1 MNHNS and CDR2 SASEGT. The CDR3 here is CASTPSGTGTGNTIYF. The CDR3 coding sequence is TGTGCCAGCACCCCCTCCGGGACAGGGACTGGAAACACCATATATTTT.

This clonotype is judged medium-sized. The chain combines TRBV12-3 or TRBV12-4 with TRBJ1-2; D is ambiguous. Trimming took off 3 bases at V and 2 bases at J, with 4 bases between the two ends. The CDR3 contains 12 residues. CDR3 coding DNA: TGTGCCAGCAGTTTTCAGAACTATGGCTACACCTTC. Amino acids: CASSFQNYGYTF.

With respect to this clonotype: One end of the junction is discordant with germline, which a read error may explain. The chain combines TRBV11-2 with TRBJ2-5; 8 bases agree with TRBD2. CDR3 length equals 15 residues. Germline lookup yields CDR1 SGHAT and CDR2 FQNNGV. CDR3 in amino acids: CTSSDLTGAGETQCF. CDR3 DNA sequence: TGTACCAGCAGCGACCTGACAGGAGCGGGGGAGACCCAGTGCTTC.

The rearrangement uses TRBV18 and TRBJ1-5, with 7 nucleotides matching TRBD1. This CDR3 region has 17 residues. Losses at the gene ends were 0 bases for V and 5 bases for J; bases not matched to a gene: 10. From germline, CDR1 is KGHSH and CDR2 LQKENI. CDR3 residues: CASSPPFGQDAYQPQHF. DNA for the CDR3: TGTGCCAGCTCACCACCCTTTGGACAGGACGCCTATCAGCCCCAGCATTTT.

On this clonotype: Because the CDR3 is missing its conserved closing phenylalanine or tryptophan, this is likely a read error. The rearrangement uses TRBV6-5 and TRBJ2-1; D remains ambiguous. This CDR3 contains 13 residues. Germline lookup yields CDR1 MNHEY and CDR2 SVGAGI. CDR3 amino acids: CASSYALWGEQFI. Here the CDR3 DNA reads TGTGCAAGCAGTTACGCTCTCTGGGGTGAGCAGTTCATC.

Concerning this clonotype itself: This may arise from a read error, as a much more abundant clone is one base away. DNA of the CDR3: TGCAGCGTTCGGGGGGCGCTCAATCAGCCCCAGCATTTT. This codes for CSVRGALNQPQHF. The rearrangement joins TRBV29-1 to TRBJ1-5; TRBD1 is a possible D gene (6 bases). The V and J ends lost 5 bases and 3 bases respectively, with 11 bases between them. The CDR3 covers 13 residues. Per germline, CDR1 SQVTM and CDR2 ANQGSEA.

About this clonotype itself: A much larger clone differs from this one at a single base, so this may be a read error. The genes are TRBV9 and TRBJ2-5; D perhaps matches TRBD1 (5 bases). The CDR3 is 12 residues long. Trimming cost V 6 bases and J 7 bases, with 13 bases left between them. The germline V gene encodes CDR1 SGDLS and CDR2 YYNGEE. The CDR3 DNA reads TGTGCCAGCAACCCTGACAGTAGGACCCAGTACTTC. The encoded protein is CASNPDSRTQYF.

Points on this clonotype: A much larger clonotype is one base distant, so this may be a read error. The V gene is TRBV29-1, the J gene TRBJ2-1; maybe TRBD2 (6 bases). The CDR3 totals 12 residues. The germline gives CDR1 SQVTM, CDR2 ANQGSEA. DNA of the CDR3: TGCATCGTTTTTCGGGACTTCAATGAGCAGTTCTTC. It yields the protein CIVFRDFNEQFF.

A few counts support this clonotype. The chain couples TRBV6-4 to TRBJ2-3; TRBD2 aligns across 8 bases. Germline V gene lookup returns CDR1 MRHNA and CDR2 SNTAGT. V lost 6 bases and J lost 6; bases outside the gene matches: 11. This CDR3 is 15 amino acids long. In nucleotides, the CDR3 is TGTGCCAGCAGCTTAAGAGCGGGAGAAGGTGATACGCAGTATTTT. Translated, it gives CASSLRAGEGDTQYF.

Details on this clonotype: Because the CDR3 is missing its conserved closing phenylalanine or tryptophan, this is likely a read error. The chain uses TRBV11-2 and TRBJ2-6, with D perhaps assigned TRBD1 or TRBD2 (6 bases each). The CDR3 contains 17 residues. The germline V and J ends were trimmed by 7 bases and 2 bases, with 18 bases remaining between them. From germline, CDR1 is SGHAT and CDR2 FQNNGV. CDR3 protein: CASNLVGGAAGANVLTI. The DNA of the CDR3 is TGTGCCAGCAACCTAGTGGGGGGCGCAGCTGGGGCCAACGTCCTGACTATC.

This chain links TRBV20-1 with TRBJ2-7; D is perhaps TRBD1 (6 bases). In germline, CDR1 is DFQATT, CDR2 SNEGSKA (reference sequence). V lost 7 bases, J lost 3 bases, and 13 bases lay in between. This CDR3 region has 12 residues. The CDR3: CSDTDSLYEQYF. CDR3 coding DNA: TGCAGTGATACGGACAGCCTCTACGAGCAGTACTTC.

This clonotype was observed a single time. Mismatch with germline at one junction end may stem from a read error. The chain combines TRBV29-1 with TRBJ1-2; D is possibly TRBD1 (5 bases). The CDR3 covers 13 residues. Germline CDR1 is SQVTM and CDR2 is ANQGSEA. The CDR3 is CSVGTSGPFGHTF. CDR3 DNA: TGCAGCGTGGGGACGTCGGGGCCATTTGGCCACACCTTC.